These 9 T cell receptor beta chains came from one sample sequenced in a study of Ad26.COV2.S vaccination and SARS-CoV-2 variants. Produced via immunoSEQ multiplex PCR; TCRdb's table is partial and in-frame only. In the table there are some 450,000 clones, 90% of which are singletons. Stated treatment: around 19 received Ad26.COV2.S at low or high dose, single or two shots; several received placebo; per-sample allocation not given. The samples were gathered on day 63 after the first injection of vaccine or placebo. The source was peripheral blood, collected in a trial of Ad26.COV2.S vaccine versus placebo. All receptors come from a person between 18 and 65 years old who received the Ad26.COV2.S COVID-19 vaccine or a placebo.

The chain carries TRBV19 and TRBJ1-4; D is unresolved. V was shortened by 4 bases and J by 0 bases, with 9 bases between the two germline ends. CDR3 length: 15 amino acids. Germline values: CDR1 LNHDA, CDR2 SQIVND (reference sequence). The CDR3 DNA is TGTGCCAGTAGTAGTGACCCTGCAACTAATGAAAAACTGTTTTTT. Its protein product is CASSSDPATNEKLFF.

This chain links TRBV27 with TRBJ1-6; TRBD1 is a possible D gene (6 bases). The germline CDR1 and CDR2 sequences are MNHEY and SMNVEV (reference sequence). The CDR3 runs 14 residues. The V and J ends lost 1 base and 7 bases respectively, with 8 bases between them. This CDR3 reads CASSLWTVNSPLHF. CDR3 nucleotides: TGTGCCAGCAGTTTATGGACAGTGAATTCACCCCTCCACTTT.

V and J are TRBV28 and TRBJ2-5; D perhaps matches TRBD1 (6 bases). CDR1 is MDHEN, CDR2 SYDVKM, per germline. V dropped 4 bases and J dropped 3 bases, with 15 bases sitting between them. This CDR3 has 15 amino acids. The CDR3 spells CASSSPPQGEETQYF. The CDR3 DNA sequence: TGTGCCAGCAGTTCCCCTCCACAGGGAGAAGAGACCCAGTACTTC.

The V and J genes are TRBV27 and TRBJ2-7; D not certain. Germline loops: CDR1 MNHEY, CDR2 SMNVEV (reference sequence). With 5 bases removed from V and 7 bases from J, the gap between germline ends came to 15 bases. There are 13 residues in the CDR3. The DNA for the CDR3 is TGTGCCAGCAGTCCAGCCTACGGGTTTGAGCAGTACTTC. It is translated as CASSPAYGFEQYF.

A single count supports this clone. V is TRBV28 and J is TRBJ1-5, with unresolved D. Germline V CDR1 and CDR2: MDHEN, SYDVKM. V was pared by 3 bases and J by 0 bases, with 9 bases between. The CDR3 sequence is 15 residues long. In DNA form, the CDR3 reads TGTGCCAGCAGTTTGCCAGTTCTTAGCAATCAGCCCCAGCATTTT. Translated: CASSLPVLSNQPQHF. Together with reference TRBV28 and TRBJ1-5, the CDR3 gives the full variable domain: DVKVTQSSRYLVKRTGEKVFLECVQDMDHENMFWYRQDPGLGLRLIYFSYDVKMKEKGDIPEGYSVSREKKERFSLILESASTNQTSMYLCASSLPVLSNQPQHFGDGTRLSIL.

The DNA for the CDR3 is TGTGCCAGCAGCTCACCCGGGACCCCCGTGAGCTCCTACAATGAGCAGTTCTTC. Protein product: CASSSPGTPVSSYNEQFF. The V call is TRBV7-9, the J call TRBJ2-1; D is perhaps TRBD1 or TRBD2 (5 bases each). The CDR3 covers 18 residues. Looked up from germline, CDR1 is SEHNR and CDR2 is FQNEAQ (reference sequence). The ends were cut back, 4 bases at V and 0 bases at J, with 19 bases in the middle.

The chain links TRBV28 to TRBJ2-1; tentative D call: TRBD2 (5 bases). V lost 6 bases, J lost 6 bases, and 9 bases lay in between. The CDR3 spans 12 residues. Germline CDR1 reads MDHEN; CDR2 reads SYDVKM. The CDR3 region has the DNA TGTGCCAGCAGAGGCGGGCTCAATGAGCAGTTCTTC. Its protein product is CASRGGLNEQFF.

V gene TRBV29-1 combines with J gene TRBJ2-2; D is unresolved. V lost 7 bases, J lost 4 bases, and 16 bases lay in between. CDR1 and CDR2 (germline): SQVTM, ANQGSEA. The CDR3 runs to 14 residues. DNA for the CDR3: TGCAGCGCGGACGGTAGGGCCGGCACCGGGGAGCTGTTTTTT. Translating gives CSADGRAGTGELFF.

The V call is TRBV5-5, the J call TRBJ2-2, with 10 bases identical to TRBD1. CDR1 and CDR2 (germline): SGHKS, YYEKEE (reference sequence). The CDR3 is made up of 16 amino acids. Trimming at V came to 4 bases and at J to 6 bases, leaving 9 bases not matched to a gene. CDR3 residues: CASSKGQGYGAGELFF. The CDR3 nucleotides are TGTGCCAGCAGCAAGGGACAGGGGTACGGGGCCGGGGAGCTGTTTTTT. Combining the CDR3 with reference TRBV5-5 and TRBJ2-2 gives the whole variable domain DAGVTQSPTHLIKTRGQQVTLRCSPISGHKSVSWYQQVLGQGPQFIFQYYEKEERGRGNFPDRFSARQFPNYSSELNVNALLLGDSALYLCASSKGQGYGAGELFFGEGSRLTVL.